The 26 T cell receptor beta chains below all came from one sample that was sequenced in a study of PD-1 blockade in mismatch repair-deficient tumors. TCRdb's copy holds only in-frame clones and misses some; the assay was immunoSEQ multiplex PCR. The data hold about 51,000 clones, with over 70% observed a single time. This material consisted of peripheral blood, taken roughly 20 weeks after starting pembrolizumab. These receptors originate from an adult with mismatch repair-deficient cancer.

This chain uses TRBV7-3 with TRBJ1-2; D not resolved. CDR3 size: 15 residues. CDR1 and CDR2 (germline): SGHTA, FQGTGA. The V and J ends lost 5 bases and 0 bases respectively, with 13 bases between them. CDR3 loop: CASSPRRTANYGYTF. CDR3 DNA sequence: TGTGCCAGCAGCCCTCGCAGAACAGCTAACTATGGCTACACCTTC.

As regards this clone: This likely reflects a read error, since a far larger clone is one base away. The V and J genes are TRBV7-9 and TRBJ2-7; D could derive from TRBD1 or TRBD2 (5 bases each). CDR1 SEHNR and CDR2 FQNEAQ come from the germline V gene (reference sequence). The CDR3 extends over 14 amino acids. As DNA, the CDR3 is TGTGCCAGCTGCTTAGTTTCTGGGGCGGGCGAGCAGTACTTC. Translated: CASCLVSGAGEQYF.

This chain connects TRBV6-5 to TRBJ2-7; 8 bases are shared with TRBD1. Germline trimming cut 7 bases from V and 7 bases from J; bases unmatched to any gene: 12. CDR1 MNHEY and CDR2 SVGAGI come from the germline V gene. The CDR3 is made up of 14 amino acids. CDR3 in amino acids: CASTPRQGSLEQYF. CDR3 bases: TGTGCCAGCACTCCGAGACAGGGGAGCTTAGAGCAGTACTTC.

J is TRBJ2-7 and V is TRBV12-5; no clear D gene. The CDR3 is made up of 12 amino acids. V lost 6 bases, J lost 2 bases, and 8 bases lay in between. Germline V lookup: CDR1 LGHNT, CDR2 FRNRAP. The CDR3 bases are TGTGCTAGTGGGTTGACGGCCTACGAGCAGTACTTC. Its protein product is CASGLTAYEQYF.

In DNA form, the CDR3 reads TGTGCCAGCAGCACCCTAGCGGGCCCGTACGAGCAGTACTTC. It encodes CASSTLAGPYEQYF. The V call is TRBV7-3, the J call TRBJ2-7, with 8 bases lining up with TRBD2. The CDR3 sequence is 14 residues long. Looked up from germline, CDR1 is SGHTA and CDR2 is FQGTGA. V trimming: 5 bases; J trimming: 4 bases; junction bases outside the gene matches: 7.

This chain uses TRBV5-4 with TRBJ1-1, with D perhaps matching TRBD1 (6 bases). The V and J ends lost 6 bases and 0 bases respectively, with 12 bases between them. The CDR3 extends over 14 amino acids. CDR1 and CDR2 (germline): SGHNT, YYREEE (reference sequence). CDR3 sequence (DNA): TGTGCCAGCAACCAGCAGGGGATGAACACTGAAGCTTTCTTT. It yields the protein CASNQQGMNTEAFF.

Only one count was recorded for this clone. The genes are TRBV7-3 and TRBJ2-1, with 10 bases matching TRBD2. Unmatched junction bases numbered 15, after V lost 3 bases and J lost 10 bases. The CDR3 spans 17 residues. CDR1 SGHTA and CDR2 FQGTGA come from the germline V gene. DNA of the CDR3: TGTGCCAGCAGCTTTCGCTGGGAACCTAGCGGGAGAAGGGAGCAGTTCTTC. Amino acids: CASSFRWEPSGRREQFF.

The chain uses TRBV28 and TRBJ2-7, with 8 nucleotides matching TRBD1. V was pared by 4 bases and J by 4 bases, with 6 bases of the junction left unmatched. This CDR3 region has 14 residues. In germline, CDR1 is MDHEN, CDR2 SYDVKM. This CDR3 reads CASSWAGGGYEQYF. The CDR3 nucleotides are TGTGCCAGCAGTTGGGCAGGGGGCGGGTACGAGCAGTACTTC.

V usage is TRBV15 and J usage is TRBJ1-3; 8 nucleotides align to TRBD1. The ends lost 2 bases at V and 1 base at J; junction bases unmatched: 10. CDR3 length: 18 residues. Germline V lookup: CDR1 LNHNV, CDR2 YYDKDF (reference sequence). The chain's CDR3 is CATSRYGQGGESGNTIYF. The CDR3 DNA reads TGTGCCACCAGCAGATACGGACAGGGCGGAGAGTCTGGAAACACCATATATTTT.

The V and J genes are TRBV5-1 and TRBJ1-2; 7 nucleotides align to TRBD1. The CDR3 extends over 17 amino acids. J gave up 4 bases and V 4 bases, and 16 bases lay outside the gene matches. From germline, CDR1 is SGHRS and CDR2 YFSETQ. The CDR3 protein is CASSPMTGLGRSYGYTF. In DNA, the CDR3 is TGCGCCAGCAGCCCTATGACAGGGCTCGGTAGGAGCTATGGCTACACCTTC.

The chain recombines TRBV4-1 with TRBJ1-3; D is perhaps TRBD1 (5 bases). Looked up from germline, CDR1 is MGHRA and CDR2 is YSYEKL. The CDR3 contains 17 residues. V lost 1 base and J lost 0, with 13 bases in between. CDR3 sequence (DNA): TGCGCCAGCAGCCAAGTCGAGGGACGGAGCTCTGGAAACACCATATATTTT. Translation: CASSQVEGRSSGNTIYF.

This chain joins TRBV12-5 and TRBJ2-5; possibly TRBD2 for D (6 bases). Germline CDR1 is LGHNT and CDR2 is FRNRAP. The CDR3 runs to 13 residues. Trimming pared 8 bases from V and 2 bases from J, leaving 12 bases between. For the CDR3, the DNA is TGTGCTAGTCGCCTAGCGCCTCAAGAGACCCAGTACTTC. This encodes CASRLAPQETQYF.

This clone showed up just once. The chain combines TRBV9 with TRBJ2-3; tentatively, D is TRBD1 (5 bases). The CDR3 length is 16 residues. The germline CDR1 and CDR2 sequences are SGDLS and YYNGEE. V was clipped by 1 base and J by 4 bases, with 16 bases between them. The CDR3 bases are TGTGCCAGCAGCGTACAAGGAGACAGAGGATCAGATACGCAGTATTTT. This sequence encodes CASSVQGDRGSDTQYF.

The genes are TRBV5-1 and TRBJ1-2; D remains unclear. Trimming shortened V by 6 bases and J by 0 bases, and 18 bases separated the two germline ends. Per germline, CDR1 SGHRS and CDR2 YFSETQ. The CDR3 sequence is 16 residues long. For the CDR3, the DNA is TGCGCCAGCACCCTCTTGGGCGGTCCCTCTAACTATGGCTACACCTTC. It codes for CASTLLGGPSNYGYTF.

Here the CDR3 DNA reads TGTGCCAGCAGCTTGGTCGCTAGCGGGTACAATGAGCAGTTCTTC. Translation gives CASSLVASGYNEQFF. The V gene is TRBV7-3, the J gene TRBJ2-1, with 8 bases that match TRBD2. The CDR3 totals 15 residues. The J segment lost 4 bases and the V segment lost 3 bases, leaving 5 bases of the junction unmatched. The germline CDR1 and CDR2 sequences are SGHTA and FQGTGA.

The chain employs TRBV19 and TRBJ2-7, with D uncertain. Germline V CDR1 and CDR2: LNHDA, SQIVND (reference sequence). This CDR3 has 13 residues. The V and J ends lost 3 bases and 1 base respectively, with 7 bases between them. CDR3 DNA: TGTGCCAGTAGTATGAGGCAATCCTACGAGCAGTACTTC. This sequence encodes CASSMRQSYEQYF.

The chain combines TRBV7-9 with TRBJ1-1; D not certain. V lost 1 base and J 2 bases, leaving 5 bases between the germline ends. Germline loops: CDR1 SEHNR, CDR2 FQNEAQ (reference sequence). This CDR3 contains 13 residues. CDR3 DNA: TGTGCCAGCAGCTTAGACAGTAACACTGAAGCTTTCTTT. Amino acid sequence: CASSLDSNTEAFF.

The chain couples TRBV14 to TRBJ2-4; possibly TRBD1 for D (5 bases). V lost 1 base to trimming and J lost 1 base, with 8 bases between them. The CDR3 has 15 residues. The V gene's germline CDR1 is SGHDN and CDR2 FVKESK. CDR3 nucleotides: TGTGCCAGCAGCCAAGGTTGGGGCGCCAAAAACATTCAGTACTTC. Translated: CASSQGWGAKNIQYF.

This clone occurred a few times. This chain uses TRBV14 with TRBJ1-1; tentatively, D is TRBD1 (6 bases). Trimming took 0 bases from V and 8 from J, leaving 13 bases between them. The CDR3 extends over 14 amino acids. The germline V gene has CDR1 SGHDN and CDR2 FVKESK. CDR3 in amino acids: CASSQDVRGTEAFF. The CDR3 DNA sequence: TGTGCCAGCAGCCAAGATGTAAGAGGGACAGAAGCTTTCTTT.

This clone appeared a few times. The chain combines TRBV2 with TRBJ2-7, with D possibly matching TRBD1 (5 bases). From germline, CDR1 is SNHLY and CDR2 FYNNEI. Trimming took 7 bases from V and 6 from J, leaving 13 bases between them. The CDR3 spans 12 residues. This CDR3 reads CASTDRRLEQYF. Here the CDR3 DNA reads TGTGCCAGCACCGACAGACGGCTCGAGCAGTACTTC.

The genes are TRBV15 and TRBJ1-5; 8 nucleotides line up with TRBD1. The V segment lost 0 bases and the J segment 7 bases; nucleotides outside the gene matches: 14. CDR3 length: 18 amino acids. Germline CDR1 is LNHNV and CDR2 is YYDKDF (reference sequence). The DNA for the CDR3 is TGTGCCACCAGCAGAGATCTGACAGGGGTTTCTCTTCGGCAGCCCCAGCATTTT. It codes for CATSRDLTGVSLRQPQHF.

The chain has TRBV6-5 and TRBJ2-2; D might be TRBD2 (6 bases). With 11 bases removed from V and 5 bases from J, the gap between germline ends came to 12 bases. CDR1 is MNHEY, CDR2 SVGAGI, per germline. This CDR3 spans 12 amino acids. The CDR3 is CAAGRRTGELFF. CDR3 bases: TGTGCCGCAGGGAGGCGAACCGGGGAGCTGTTTTTT.

The table lists this clone with a few counts. The rearrangement links TRBV28 to TRBJ1-2; TRBD1 aligns across 9 bases. Trimming removed 3 bases from V and 7 bases from J; junction bases left unmatched: 6. Germline CDR1 is MDHEN and CDR2 is SYDVKM. The CDR3 sequence is 14 residues long. Here the CDR3 DNA reads TGTGCCAGCAGTTTCTTACAGGGGGCGCGTGGCTACACCTTC. This translates into CASSFLQGARGYTF.

The genes are TRBV7-9 and TRBJ1-2; D remains unclear. V gave up 1 base and J gave up 3 bases, with 9 bases separating them. Germline V lookup: CDR1 SEHNR, CDR2 FQNEAQ (reference sequence). This CDR3 is 14 amino acids long. The CDR3: CASSLVGSHYGYTF. Written as DNA, the CDR3 is TGTGCCAGCAGCTTAGTAGGCAGCCACTATGGCTACACCTTC.

The chain uses TRBV5-4 and TRBJ2-3; D is undetermined. Trimming took off 4 bases at V and 3 bases at J, with 15 bases between the two ends. The CDR3 covers 15 residues. CDR1 and CDR2 (germline): SGHNT, YYREEE (reference sequence). As DNA, the CDR3 is TGTGCCAGCAGCCAAGAGCTCCTAGAAACAGATACGCAGTATTTT. It is translated as CASSQELLETDTQYF. Full variable domain (outside the CDR3, taken from reference TRBV5-4 and TRBJ2-3): ETGVTQSPTHLIKTRGQQVTLRCSSQSGHNTVSWYQQALGQGPQFIFQYYREEENGRGNFPPRFSGLQFPNYSSELNVNALELDDSALYLCASSQELLETDTQYFGPGTRLTVL.

The chain links TRBV7-9 to TRBJ2-5, with 8 bases lining up with TRBD1. This CDR3 has 13 residues. In germline, CDR1 is SEHNR, CDR2 FQNEAQ (reference sequence). V trimming: 8 bases; J trimming: 5 bases; junction bases outside the gene matches: 7. CDR3 nucleotides: TGTGCCAGCGGACGACAGGGGTTGGAGACCCAGTACTTC. It is translated as CASGRQGLETQYF.